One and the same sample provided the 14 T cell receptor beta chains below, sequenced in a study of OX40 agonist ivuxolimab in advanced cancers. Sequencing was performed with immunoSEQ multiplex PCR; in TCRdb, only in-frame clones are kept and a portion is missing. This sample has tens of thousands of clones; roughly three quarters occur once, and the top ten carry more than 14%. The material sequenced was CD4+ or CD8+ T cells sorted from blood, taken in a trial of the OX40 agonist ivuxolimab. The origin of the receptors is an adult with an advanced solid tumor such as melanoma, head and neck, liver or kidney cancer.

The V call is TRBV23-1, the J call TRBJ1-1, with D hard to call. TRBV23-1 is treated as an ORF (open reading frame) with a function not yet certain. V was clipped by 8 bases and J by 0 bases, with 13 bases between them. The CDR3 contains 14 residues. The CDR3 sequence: CASRFSPLNTEAFF. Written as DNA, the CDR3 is TGCGCCAGCCGCTTCTCCCCGTTGAACACTGAAGCTTTCTTT.

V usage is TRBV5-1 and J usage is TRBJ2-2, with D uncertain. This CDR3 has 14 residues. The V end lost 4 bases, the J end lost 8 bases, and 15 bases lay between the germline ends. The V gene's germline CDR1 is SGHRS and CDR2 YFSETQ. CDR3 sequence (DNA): TGCGCCAGCAGCCCCCAGGTTGTTACGGGGGAGCTGTTTTTT. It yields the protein CASSPQVVTGELFF.

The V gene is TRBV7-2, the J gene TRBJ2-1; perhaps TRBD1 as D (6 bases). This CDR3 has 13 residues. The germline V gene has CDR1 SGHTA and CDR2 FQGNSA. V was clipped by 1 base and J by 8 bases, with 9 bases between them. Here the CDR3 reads CASSLESGDEQFF. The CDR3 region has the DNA TGTGCCAGCAGCTTAGAATCAGGGGATGAGCAGTTCTTC.

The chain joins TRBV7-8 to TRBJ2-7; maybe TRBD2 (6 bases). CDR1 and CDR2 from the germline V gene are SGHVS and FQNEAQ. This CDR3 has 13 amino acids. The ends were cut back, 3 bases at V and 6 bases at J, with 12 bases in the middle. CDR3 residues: CASSLGTPPEQYF. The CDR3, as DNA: TGTGCCAGCAGCTTGGGGACTCCCCCCGAGCAGTACTTC.

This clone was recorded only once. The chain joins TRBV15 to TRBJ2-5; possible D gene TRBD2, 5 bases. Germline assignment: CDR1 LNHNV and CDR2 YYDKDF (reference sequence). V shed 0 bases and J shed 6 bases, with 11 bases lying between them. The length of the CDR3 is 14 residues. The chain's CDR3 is CATSRDGTGKTQYF. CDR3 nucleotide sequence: TGTGCCACCAGCAGAGACGGCACGGGAAAGACCCAGTACTTC.

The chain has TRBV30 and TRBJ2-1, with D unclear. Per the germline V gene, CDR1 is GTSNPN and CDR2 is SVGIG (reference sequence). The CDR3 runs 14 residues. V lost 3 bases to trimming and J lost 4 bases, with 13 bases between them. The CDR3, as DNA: TGTGCCTGGAGCCTAAGGAGCCTTTACAATGAGCAGTTCTTC. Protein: CAWSLRSLYNEQFF. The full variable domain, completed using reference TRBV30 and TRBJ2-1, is SQTIHQWPATLVQPVGSPLSLECTVEGTSNPNLYWYRQAAGRGLQLLFYSVGIGQISSEVPQNLSASRPQDRQFILSSKKLLLSDSGFYLCAWSLRSLYNEQFFGPGTRLTVL.

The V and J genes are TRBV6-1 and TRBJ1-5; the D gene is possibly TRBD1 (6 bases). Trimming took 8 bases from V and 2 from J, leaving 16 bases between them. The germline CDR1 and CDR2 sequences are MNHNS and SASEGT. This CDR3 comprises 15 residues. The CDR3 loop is CASSDDHRGNQPQHF. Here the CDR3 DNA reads TGTGCCAGCTCTGACGATCACAGGGGCAATCAGCCCCAGCATTTT.

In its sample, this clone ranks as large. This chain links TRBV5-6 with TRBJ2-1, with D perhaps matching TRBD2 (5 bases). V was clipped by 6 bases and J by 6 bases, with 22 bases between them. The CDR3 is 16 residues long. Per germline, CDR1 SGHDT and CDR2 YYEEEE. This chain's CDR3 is CASTNNFMDGLNEQFF. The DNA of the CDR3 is TGTGCCAGCACCAACAACTTCATGGACGGACTCAATGAGCAGTTCTTC. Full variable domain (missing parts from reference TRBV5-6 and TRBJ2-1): DAGVTQSPTHLIKTRGQQVTLRCSPKSGHDTVSWYQQALGQGPQFIFQYYEEEERQRGNFPDRFSGHQFPNYSSELNVNALLLGDSALYLCASTNNFMDGLNEQFFGPGTRLTVL.

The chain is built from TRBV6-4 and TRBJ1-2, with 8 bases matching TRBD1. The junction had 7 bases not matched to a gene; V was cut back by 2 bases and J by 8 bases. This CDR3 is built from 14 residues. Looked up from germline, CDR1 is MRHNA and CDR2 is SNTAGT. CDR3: CASSDGQGPPGYTF. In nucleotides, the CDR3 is TGTGCCAGCAGTGACGGACAGGGTCCACCGGGCTACACCTTC.

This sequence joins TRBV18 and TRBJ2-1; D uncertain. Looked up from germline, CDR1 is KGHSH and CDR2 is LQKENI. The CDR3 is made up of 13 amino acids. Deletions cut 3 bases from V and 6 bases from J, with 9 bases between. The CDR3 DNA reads TGTGCCAGCTCACCCCGGAACTCCAATGAGCAGTTCTTC. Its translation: CASSPRNSNEQFF.

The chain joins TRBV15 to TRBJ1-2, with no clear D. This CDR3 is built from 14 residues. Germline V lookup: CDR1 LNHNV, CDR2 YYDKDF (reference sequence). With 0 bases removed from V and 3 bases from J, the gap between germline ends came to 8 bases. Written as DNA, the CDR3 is TGTGCCACCAGCAGAGATTATGGGGACTATGGCTACACCTTC. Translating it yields CATSRDYGDYGYTF.

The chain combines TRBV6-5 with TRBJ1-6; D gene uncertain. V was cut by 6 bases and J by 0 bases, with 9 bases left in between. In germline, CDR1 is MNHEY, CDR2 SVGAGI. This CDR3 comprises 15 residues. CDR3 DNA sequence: TGTGCCAGCAGGCGGGGAGGCTCCTATAATTCACCCCTCCACTTT. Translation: CASRRGGSYNSPLHF.

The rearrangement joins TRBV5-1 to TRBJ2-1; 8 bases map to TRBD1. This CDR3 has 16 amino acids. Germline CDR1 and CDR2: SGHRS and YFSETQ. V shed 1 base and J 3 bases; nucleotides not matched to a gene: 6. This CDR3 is CASSLFLQGVYNEQFF. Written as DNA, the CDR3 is TGCGCCAGCAGCTTGTTTTTACAGGGGGTCTACAATGAGCAGTTCTTC. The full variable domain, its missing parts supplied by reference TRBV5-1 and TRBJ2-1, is KAGVTQTPRYLIKTRGQQVTLSCSPISGHRSVSWYQQTPGQGLQFLFEYFSETQRNKGNFPGRFSGRQFSNSRSEMNVSTLELGDSALYLCASSLFLQGVYNEQFFGPGTRLTVL.

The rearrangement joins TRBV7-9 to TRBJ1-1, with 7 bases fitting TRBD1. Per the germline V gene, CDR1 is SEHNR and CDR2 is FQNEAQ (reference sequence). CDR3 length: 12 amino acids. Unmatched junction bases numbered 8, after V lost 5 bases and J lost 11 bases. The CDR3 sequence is CASSLRQGWAFF. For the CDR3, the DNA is TGTGCCAGCAGCCTTCGACAGGGATGGGCTTTCTTT.